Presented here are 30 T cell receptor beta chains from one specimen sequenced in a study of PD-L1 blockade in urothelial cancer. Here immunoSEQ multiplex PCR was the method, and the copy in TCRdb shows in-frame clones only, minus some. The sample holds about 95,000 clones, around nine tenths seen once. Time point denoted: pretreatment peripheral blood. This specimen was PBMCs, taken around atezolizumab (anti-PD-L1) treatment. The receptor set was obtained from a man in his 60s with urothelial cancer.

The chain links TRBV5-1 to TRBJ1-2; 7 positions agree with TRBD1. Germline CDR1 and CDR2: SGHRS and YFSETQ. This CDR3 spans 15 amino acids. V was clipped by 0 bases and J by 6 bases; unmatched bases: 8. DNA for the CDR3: TGCGCCAGCAGCTTGGACAGCCTCAGGGGGGATGGCTACACCTTC. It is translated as CASSLDSLRGDGYTF.

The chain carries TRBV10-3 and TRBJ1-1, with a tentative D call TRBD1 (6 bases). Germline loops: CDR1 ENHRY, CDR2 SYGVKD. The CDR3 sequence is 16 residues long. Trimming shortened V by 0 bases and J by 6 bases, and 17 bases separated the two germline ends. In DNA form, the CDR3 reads TGTGCCATCAGTGAGTCAACCGGGGGGCGTAGGGCTGAAGCTTTCTTT. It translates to CAISESTGGRRAEAFF.

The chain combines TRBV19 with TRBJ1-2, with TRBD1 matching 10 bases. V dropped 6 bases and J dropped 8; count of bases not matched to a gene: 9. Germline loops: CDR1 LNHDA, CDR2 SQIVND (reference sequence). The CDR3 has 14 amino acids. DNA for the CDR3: TGTGCCAGTAGCCATCGGACAGGGGGGAGAGGCTACACCTTC. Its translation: CASSHRTGGRGYTF.

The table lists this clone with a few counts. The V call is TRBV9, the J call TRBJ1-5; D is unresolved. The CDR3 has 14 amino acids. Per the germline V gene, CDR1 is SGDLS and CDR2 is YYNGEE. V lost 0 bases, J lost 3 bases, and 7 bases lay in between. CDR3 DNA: TGTGCCAGCAGCGTAGGCGGGCCCAATCAGCCCCAGCATTTT. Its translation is CASSVGGPNQPQHF.

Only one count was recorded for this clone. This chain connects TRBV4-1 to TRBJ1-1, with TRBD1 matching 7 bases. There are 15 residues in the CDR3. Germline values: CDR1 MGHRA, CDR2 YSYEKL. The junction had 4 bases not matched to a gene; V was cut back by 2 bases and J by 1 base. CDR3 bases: TGCGCCAGCAGCCAACGACAGGGTGGGAACACTGAAGCTTTCTTT. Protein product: CASSQRQGGNTEAFF.

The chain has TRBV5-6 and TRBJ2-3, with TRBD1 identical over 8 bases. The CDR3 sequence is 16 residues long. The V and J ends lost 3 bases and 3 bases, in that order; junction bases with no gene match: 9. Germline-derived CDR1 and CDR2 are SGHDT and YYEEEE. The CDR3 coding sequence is TGTGCCAGCAGCTATCCGGGACAGGAATTGACAGATACGCAGTATTTT. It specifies CASSYPGQELTDTQYF.

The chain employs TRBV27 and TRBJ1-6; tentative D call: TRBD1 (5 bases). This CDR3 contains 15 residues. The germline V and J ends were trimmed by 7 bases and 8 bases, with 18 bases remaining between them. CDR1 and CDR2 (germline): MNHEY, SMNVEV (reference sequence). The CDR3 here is CASTPGWGRDSPLHF. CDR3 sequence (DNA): TGTGCCAGCACCCCCGGTTGGGGGAGGGATTCACCCCTCCACTTT.

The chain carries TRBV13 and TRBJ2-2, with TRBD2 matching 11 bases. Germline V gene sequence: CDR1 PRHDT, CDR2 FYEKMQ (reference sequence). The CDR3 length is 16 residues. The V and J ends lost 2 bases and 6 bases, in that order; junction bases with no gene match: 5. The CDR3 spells CASSLRSSGGPGELFF. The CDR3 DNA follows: TGTGCCAGCAGCTTACGGTCTAGCGGGGGGCCCGGGGAGCTGTTTTTT.

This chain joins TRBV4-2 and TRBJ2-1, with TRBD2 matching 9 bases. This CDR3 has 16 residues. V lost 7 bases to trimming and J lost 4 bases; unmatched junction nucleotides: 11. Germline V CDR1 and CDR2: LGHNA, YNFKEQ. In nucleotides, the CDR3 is TGTGCCAGCAACCCCTTGGGGCGGGGGGGGTACAATGAGCAGTTCTTC. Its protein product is CASNPLGRGGYNEQFF.

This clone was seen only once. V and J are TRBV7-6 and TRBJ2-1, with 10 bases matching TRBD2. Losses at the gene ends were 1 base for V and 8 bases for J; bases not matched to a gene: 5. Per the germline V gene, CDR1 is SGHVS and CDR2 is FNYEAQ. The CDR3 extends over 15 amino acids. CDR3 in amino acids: CASSLGGTSVYEQFF. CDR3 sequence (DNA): TGTGCCAGCAGCTTAGGCGGGACTAGCGTTTATGAGCAGTTCTTC.

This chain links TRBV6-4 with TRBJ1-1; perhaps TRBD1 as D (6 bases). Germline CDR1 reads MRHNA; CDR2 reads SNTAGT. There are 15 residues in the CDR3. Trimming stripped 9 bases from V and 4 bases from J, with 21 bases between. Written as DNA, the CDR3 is TGTGCCAGTATTAACAGGGCCCCTAGGAGCACTGAAGCTTTCTTT. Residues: CASINRAPRSTEAFF.

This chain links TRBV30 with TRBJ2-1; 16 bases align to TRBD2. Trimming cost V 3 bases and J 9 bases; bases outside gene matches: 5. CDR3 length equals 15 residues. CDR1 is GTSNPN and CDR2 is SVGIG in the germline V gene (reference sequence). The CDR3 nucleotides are TGTGCCTGGAGCGTTGGGACTAGCGGGAGGGGTGAGCAGTTCTTC. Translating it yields CAWSVGTSGRGEQFF.

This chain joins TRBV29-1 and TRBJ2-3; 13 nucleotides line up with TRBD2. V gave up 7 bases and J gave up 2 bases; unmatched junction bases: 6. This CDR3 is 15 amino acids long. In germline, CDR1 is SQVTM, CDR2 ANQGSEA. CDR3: CSGGGLAGTTDTQYF. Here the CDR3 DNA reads TGCAGCGGGGGGGGACTAGCGGGGACCACAGATACGCAGTATTTT.

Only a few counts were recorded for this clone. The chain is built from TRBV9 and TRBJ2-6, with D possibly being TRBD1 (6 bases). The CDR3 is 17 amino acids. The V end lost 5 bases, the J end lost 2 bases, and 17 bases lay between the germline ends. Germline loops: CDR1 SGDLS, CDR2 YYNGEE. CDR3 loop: CASSTGFGSPGANVLTF. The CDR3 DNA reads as TGTGCCAGCAGTACAGGGTTTGGGTCGCCTGGGGCCAACGTCCTGACTTTC.

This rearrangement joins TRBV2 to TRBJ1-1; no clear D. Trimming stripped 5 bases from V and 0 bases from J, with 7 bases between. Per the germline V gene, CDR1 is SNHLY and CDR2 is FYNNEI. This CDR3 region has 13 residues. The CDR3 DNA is TGTGCCAGCAGTATATCGGTGAACACTGAAGCTTTCTTT. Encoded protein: CASSISVNTEAFF.

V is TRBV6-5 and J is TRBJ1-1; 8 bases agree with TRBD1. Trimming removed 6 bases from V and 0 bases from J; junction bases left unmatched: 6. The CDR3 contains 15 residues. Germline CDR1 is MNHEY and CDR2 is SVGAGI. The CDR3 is CASSRQTGVNTEAFF. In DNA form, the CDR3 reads TGTGCCAGCAGCCGTCAGACAGGGGTGAACACTGAAGCTTTCTTT.

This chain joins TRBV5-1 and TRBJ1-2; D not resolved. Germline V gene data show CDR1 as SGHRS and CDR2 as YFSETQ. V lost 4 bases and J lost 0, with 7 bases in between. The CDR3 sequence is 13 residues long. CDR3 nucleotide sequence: TGCGCCAGCAGCCTTAACACTAACTATGGCTACACCTTC. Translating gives CASSLNTNYGYTF.

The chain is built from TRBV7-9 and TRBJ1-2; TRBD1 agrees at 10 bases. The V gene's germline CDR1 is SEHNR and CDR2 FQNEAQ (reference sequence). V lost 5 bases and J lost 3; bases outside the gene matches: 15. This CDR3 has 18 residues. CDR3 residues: CASSATGTGEGVDYGYTF. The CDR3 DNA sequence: TGTGCCAGCAGCGCCACCGGGACAGGGGAGGGAGTGGACTATGGCTACACCTTC.

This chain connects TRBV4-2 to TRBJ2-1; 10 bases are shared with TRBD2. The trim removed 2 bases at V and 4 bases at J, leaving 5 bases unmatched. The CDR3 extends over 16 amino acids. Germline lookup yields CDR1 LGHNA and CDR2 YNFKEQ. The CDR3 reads CASSQTGLAEYNEQFF. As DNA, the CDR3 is TGTGCCAGCAGCCAAACAGGACTAGCGGAGTACAATGAGCAGTTCTTC.

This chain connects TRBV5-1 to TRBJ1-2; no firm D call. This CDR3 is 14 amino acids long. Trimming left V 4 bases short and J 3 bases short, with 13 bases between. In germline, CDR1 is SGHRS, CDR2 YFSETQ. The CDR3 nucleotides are TGCGCCAGCAGCCCGGCCCTGACATACTATGGCTACACCTTC. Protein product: CASSPALTYYGYTF.

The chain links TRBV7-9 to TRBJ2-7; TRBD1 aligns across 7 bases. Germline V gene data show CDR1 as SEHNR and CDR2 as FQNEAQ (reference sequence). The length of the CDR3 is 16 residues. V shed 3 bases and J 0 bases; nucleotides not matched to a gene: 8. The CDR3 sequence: CASSFPRGQVSYEQYF. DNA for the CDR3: TGTGCCAGCAGCTTCCCACGCGGACAGGTCTCCTACGAGCAGTACTTC. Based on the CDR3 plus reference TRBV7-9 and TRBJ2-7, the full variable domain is DTGVSQNPRHKITKRGQNVTFRCDPISEHNRLYWYRQTLGQGPEFLTYFQNEAQLEKSRLLSDRFSAERPKGSFSTLEIQRTEQGDSAMYLCASSFPRGQVSYEQYFGPGTRLTVT.

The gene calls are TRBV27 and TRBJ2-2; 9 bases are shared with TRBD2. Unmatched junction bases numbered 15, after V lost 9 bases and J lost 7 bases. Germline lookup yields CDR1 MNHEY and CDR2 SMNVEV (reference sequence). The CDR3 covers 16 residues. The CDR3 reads CASRGESSGSVGELFF. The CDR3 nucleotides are TGTGCCAGTAGGGGGGAGAGTAGCGGGAGTGTCGGGGAGCTGTTTTTT.

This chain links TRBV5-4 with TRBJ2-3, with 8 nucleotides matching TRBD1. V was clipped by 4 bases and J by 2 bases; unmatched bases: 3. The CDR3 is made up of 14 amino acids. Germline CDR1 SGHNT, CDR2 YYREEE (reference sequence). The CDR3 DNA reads TGTGCCAGCAGCACAGGGGGGTCCACAGATACGCAGTATTTT. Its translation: CASSTGGSTDTQYF.

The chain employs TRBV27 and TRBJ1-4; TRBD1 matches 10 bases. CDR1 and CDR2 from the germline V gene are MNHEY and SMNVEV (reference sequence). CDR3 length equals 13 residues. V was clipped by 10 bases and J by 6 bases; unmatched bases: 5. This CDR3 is CAIDDRGHEKLFF. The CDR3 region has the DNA TGTGCCATCGACGACAGGGGGCATGAAAAACTGTTTTTT. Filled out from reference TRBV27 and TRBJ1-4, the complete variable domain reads EAQVTQNPRYLITVTGKKLTVTCSQNMNHEYMSWYRQDPGLGLRQIYYSMNVEVTDKGDVPEGYKVSRKEKRNFPLILESPSPNQTSLYFCAIDDRGHEKLFFGSGTQLSVL.

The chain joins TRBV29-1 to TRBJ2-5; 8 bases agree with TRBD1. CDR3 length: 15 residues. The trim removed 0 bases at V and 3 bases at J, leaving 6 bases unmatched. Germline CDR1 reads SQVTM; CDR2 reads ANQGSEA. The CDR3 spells CSVEDLDRAKETQYF. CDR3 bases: TGCAGCGTTGAAGACCTGGACAGGGCCAAAGAGACCCAGTACTTC.

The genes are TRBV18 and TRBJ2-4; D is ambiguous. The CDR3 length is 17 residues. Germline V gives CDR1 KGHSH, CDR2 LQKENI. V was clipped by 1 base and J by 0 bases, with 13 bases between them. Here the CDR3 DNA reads TGTGCCAGCTCACCACTCAACGGCAGACAAGCCAAAAACATTCAGTACTTC. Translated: CASSPLNGRQAKNIQYF.

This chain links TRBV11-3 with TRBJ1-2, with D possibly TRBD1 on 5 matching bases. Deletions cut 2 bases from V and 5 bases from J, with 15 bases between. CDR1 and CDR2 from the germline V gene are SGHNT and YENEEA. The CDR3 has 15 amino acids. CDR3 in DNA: TGTGCCAGCAGCTTAAGTATGCAGGGCCGTTATGGCTACACCTTC. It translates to CASSLSMQGRYGYTF.

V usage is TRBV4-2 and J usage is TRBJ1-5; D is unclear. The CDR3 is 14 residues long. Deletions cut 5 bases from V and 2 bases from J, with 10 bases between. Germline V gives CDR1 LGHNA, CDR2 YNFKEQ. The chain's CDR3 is CASSAGLGNQPQHF. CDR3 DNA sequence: TGTGCCAGCAGCGCGGGCTTGGGCAATCAGCCCCAGCATTTT.

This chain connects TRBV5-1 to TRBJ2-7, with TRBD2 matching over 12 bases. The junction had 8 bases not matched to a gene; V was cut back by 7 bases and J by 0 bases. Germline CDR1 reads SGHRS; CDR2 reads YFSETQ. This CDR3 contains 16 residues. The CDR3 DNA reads TGCGCCAGCCACGGGACTAGCGGGCCCGCCTCCTACGAGCAGTACTTC. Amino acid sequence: CASHGTSGPASYEQYF.

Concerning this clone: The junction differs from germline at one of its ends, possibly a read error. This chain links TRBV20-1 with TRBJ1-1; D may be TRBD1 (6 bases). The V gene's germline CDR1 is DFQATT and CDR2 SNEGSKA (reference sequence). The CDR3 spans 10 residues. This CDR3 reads CSARGTEQNF. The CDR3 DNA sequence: TGCAGTGCTAGAGGGACAGAACAGAACTTT.